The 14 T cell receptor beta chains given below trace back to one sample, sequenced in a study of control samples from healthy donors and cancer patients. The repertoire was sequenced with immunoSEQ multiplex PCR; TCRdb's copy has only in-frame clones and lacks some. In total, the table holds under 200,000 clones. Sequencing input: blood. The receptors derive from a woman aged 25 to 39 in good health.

The CDR3 region is CASSGSGGEAKNIQYF. The CDR3 nucleotides read TGTGCCAGCAGCGGATCAGGGGGCGAAGCCAAAAACATTCAGTACTTC. V gene TRBV6-6 combines with J gene TRBJ2-4, with 8 bases identical to TRBD1. CDR1 is MNHNY, CDR2 SVGAGI, per germline (reference sequence). CDR3 size: 16 residues. J gave up 0 bases and V 6 bases, and 7 bases lay outside the gene matches.

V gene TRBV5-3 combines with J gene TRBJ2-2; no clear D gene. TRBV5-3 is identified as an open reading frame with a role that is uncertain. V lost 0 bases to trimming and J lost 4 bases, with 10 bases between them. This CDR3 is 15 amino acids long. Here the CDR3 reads CARSLVGSRTGELFF. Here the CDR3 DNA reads TGTGCCAGAAGCTTGGTTGGTAGTCGCACCGGGGAGCTGTTTTTT.

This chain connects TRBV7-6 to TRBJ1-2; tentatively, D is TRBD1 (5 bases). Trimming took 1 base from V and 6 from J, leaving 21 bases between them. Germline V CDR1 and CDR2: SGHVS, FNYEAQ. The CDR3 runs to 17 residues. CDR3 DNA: TGTGCCAGCAGCTTAGGCCCCTTCCAGGGAAACAGGAATGGCTACACCTTC. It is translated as CASSLGPFQGNRNGYTF.

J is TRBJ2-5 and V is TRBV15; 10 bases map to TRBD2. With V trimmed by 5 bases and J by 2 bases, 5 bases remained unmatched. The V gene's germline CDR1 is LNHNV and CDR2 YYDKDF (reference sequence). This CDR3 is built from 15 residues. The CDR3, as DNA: TGTGCCACCAGCTCCCGGACTAGCGGACAAGAGACCCAGTACTTC. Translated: CATSSRTSGQETQYF.

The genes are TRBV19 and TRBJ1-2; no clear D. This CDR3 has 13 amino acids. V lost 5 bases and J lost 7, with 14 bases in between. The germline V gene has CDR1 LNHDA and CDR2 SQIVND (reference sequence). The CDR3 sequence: CASSLPAMTGYTF. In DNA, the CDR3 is TGTGCCAGTAGTCTCCCGGCAATGACTGGCTACACCTTC.

In nucleotides, the CDR3 is TGTGCCAGCAGTTACTCATCCGGGGAAGAGACCCAGTACTTC. Translation gives CASSYSSGEETQYF. The genes are TRBV6-2 or TRBV6-3 and TRBJ2-5; D is possibly TRBD2 (5 bases). Germline V gene data show CDR1 as MNHEY and CDR2 as SVGEGT. CDR3 length: 14 amino acids. The V and J ends lost 0 bases and 3 bases respectively, with 8 bases between them.

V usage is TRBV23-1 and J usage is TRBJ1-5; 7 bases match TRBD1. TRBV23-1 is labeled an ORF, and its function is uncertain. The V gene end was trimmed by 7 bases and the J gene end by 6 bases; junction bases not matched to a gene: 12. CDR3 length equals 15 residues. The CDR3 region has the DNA TGCGCCAGCAACTCCGACAGGGATCGGGGTCAGCCCCAGCATTTT. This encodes CASNSDRDRGQPQHF.

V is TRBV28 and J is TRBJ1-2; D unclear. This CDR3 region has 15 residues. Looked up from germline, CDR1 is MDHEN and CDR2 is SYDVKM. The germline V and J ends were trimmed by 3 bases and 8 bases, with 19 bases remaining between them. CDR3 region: CASSLWNLIGGGYTF. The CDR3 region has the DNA TGTGCCAGCAGTTTGTGGAATCTAATCGGAGGAGGCTACACCTTC.

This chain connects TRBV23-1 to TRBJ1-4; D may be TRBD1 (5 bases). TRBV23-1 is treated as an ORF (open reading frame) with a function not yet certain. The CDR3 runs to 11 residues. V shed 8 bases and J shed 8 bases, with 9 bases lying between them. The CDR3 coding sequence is TGCGCCAGCCAAAAGGGGGAAAAACTGTTTTTT. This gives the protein CASQKGEKLFF.

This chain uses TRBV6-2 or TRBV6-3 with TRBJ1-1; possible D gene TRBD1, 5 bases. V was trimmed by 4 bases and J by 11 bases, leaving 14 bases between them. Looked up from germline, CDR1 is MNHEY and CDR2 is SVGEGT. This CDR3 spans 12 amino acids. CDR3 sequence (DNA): TGTGCCAGCAGTTCCCCTGGGGGAGAGGCTTTCTTT. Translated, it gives CASSSPGGEAFF.

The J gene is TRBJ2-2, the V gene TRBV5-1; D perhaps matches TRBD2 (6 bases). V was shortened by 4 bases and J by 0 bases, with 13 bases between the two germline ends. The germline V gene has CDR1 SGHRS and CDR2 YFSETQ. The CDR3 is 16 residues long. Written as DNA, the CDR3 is TGCGCCAGCAGCGCGCTACTAGCTCCGAACACCGGGGAGCTGTTTTTT. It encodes CASSALLAPNTGELFF.

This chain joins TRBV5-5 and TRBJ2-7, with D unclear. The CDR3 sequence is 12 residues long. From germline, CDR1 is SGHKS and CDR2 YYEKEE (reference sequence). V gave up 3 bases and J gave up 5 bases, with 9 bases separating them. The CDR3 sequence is CASSSEPNEQYF. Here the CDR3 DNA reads TGTGCCAGCAGCTCGGAACCTAACGAGCAGTACTTC. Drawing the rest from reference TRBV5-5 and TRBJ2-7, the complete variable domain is DAGVTQSPTHLIKTRGQQVTLRCSPISGHKSVSWYQQVLGQGPQFIFQYYEKEERGRGNFPDRFSARQFPNYSSELNVNALLLGDSALYLCASSSEPNEQYFGPGTRLTVT.

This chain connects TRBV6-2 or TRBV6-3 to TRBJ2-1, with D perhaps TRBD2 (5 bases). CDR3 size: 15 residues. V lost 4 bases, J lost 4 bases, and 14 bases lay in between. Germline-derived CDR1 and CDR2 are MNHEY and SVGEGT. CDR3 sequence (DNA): TGTGCCAGCAGTTTAAGGGAGAGGTCTTACAATGAGCAGTTCTTC. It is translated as CASSLRERSYNEQFF.

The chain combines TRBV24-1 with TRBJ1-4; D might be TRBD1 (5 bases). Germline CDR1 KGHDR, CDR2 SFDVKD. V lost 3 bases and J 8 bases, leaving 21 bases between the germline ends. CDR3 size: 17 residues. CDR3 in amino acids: CATSDMRRGLGREKLFF. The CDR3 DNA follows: TGTGCCACCAGTGATATGCGGCGGGGCCTAGGGCGGGAAAAACTGTTTTTT.